This entry lists 7 T cell receptor beta chains sequenced from one sample in a study of blood T cell repertoires in COVID-19. Data came from immunoSEQ multiplex PCR; TCRdb stores just in-frame clones and leaves some out. The sample has about 88,000 clones, around nine tenths seen once. The sequenced sample was peripheral blood. The receptors shown here come from a woman older than 75 with acute or convalescent COVID-19.

The J gene is TRBJ2-2, the V gene TRBV9; 7 nucleotides align to TRBD1. The germline CDR1 and CDR2 sequences are SGDLS and YYNGEE. V lost 0 bases and J lost 5; bases outside the gene matches: 4. This CDR3 has 15 residues. CDR3 loop: CASSVEAGGTGELFF. The CDR3 DNA follows: TGTGCCAGCAGCGTAGAGGCAGGGGGAACCGGGGAGCTGTTTTTT.

This chain connects TRBV6-6 to TRBJ1-5; 8 bases align to TRBD1. The CDR3 is made up of 14 amino acids. The ends lost 6 bases at V and 4 bases at J; junction bases unmatched: 5. Germline CDR1 is MNHNY and CDR2 is SVGAGI (reference sequence). This CDR3 reads CASRTQGVNQPQHF. CDR3 DNA: TGTGCCAGCAGAACACAGGGGGTTAATCAGCCCCAGCATTTT.

The CDR3 here is CASSLGPPSRGYGYTF. The CDR3, as DNA: TGTGCCAGCAGCTTAGGACCCCCTAGCCGGGGCTATGGCTACACCTTC. The rearrangement links TRBV7-2 to TRBJ1-2; D gene uncertain. This CDR3 has 16 amino acids. CDR1 and CDR2 from the germline V gene are SGHTA and FQGNSA. With 1 base removed from V and 4 bases from J, the gap between germline ends came to 16 bases.

The chain couples TRBV5-6 to TRBJ1-4, with D possibly TRBD1 on 6 matching bases. V was shortened by 2 bases and J by 7 bases, with 9 bases between the two germline ends. The germline CDR1 and CDR2 sequences are SGHDT and YYEEEE. CDR3 size: 13 residues. The CDR3 sequence: CASSFRGSEKLFF. The CDR3 nucleotides are TGTGCCAGCAGCTTCAGGGGTAGTGAAAAACTGTTTTTT. The full variable domain, rest sourced from reference TRBV5-6 and TRBJ1-4, is DAGVTQSPTHLIKTRGQQVTLRCSPKSGHDTVSWYQQALGQGPQFIFQYYEEEERQRGNFPDRFSGHQFPNYSSELNVNALLLGDSALYLCASSFRGSEKLFFGSGTQLSVL.

This chain uses TRBV29-1 with TRBJ2-7; TRBD1 might be the D (6 bases). This CDR3 region has 13 residues. Germline values: CDR1 SQVTM, CDR2 ANQGSEA. The V gene lost 2 bases and the J gene lost 2 bases, with 10 bases spanning the gap. The DNA of the CDR3 is TGCAGCGTTGAAAAGGGGGAAACCTACGAGCAGTACTTC. Its protein is CSVEKGETYEQYF.

This clone was counted a single time. This chain links TRBV7-2 with TRBJ2-2, with TRBD1 as a possible D gene (6 bases). The CDR3 covers 15 residues. The germline gives CDR1 SGHTA, CDR2 FQGNSA. V lost 5 bases and J 6 bases, leaving 16 bases between the germline ends. The DNA for the CDR3 is TGTGCCAGCAGCCTGAGACAGGCCCACTCCGGGGAGCTGTTTTTT. As protein: CASSLRQAHSGELFF.

The chain couples TRBV4-3 to TRBJ1-2, with D possibly TRBD1 on 6 matching bases. Germline V gene data show CDR1 as LGHNA and CDR2 as YSLEER. The CDR3 totals 12 residues. Trimming left V 5 bases short and J 5 bases short, with 9 bases between. As DNA, the CDR3 is TGCGCCAGCAGCAAGACAGGTTATGGCTACACCTTC. This encodes CASSKTGYGYTF.